This T cell receptor (beta chain) is drawn from a study of T-cell reconstitution after alpha-beta-depleted transplantation in children. Preparing the TCRbeta library involved the use of unique molecular identifiers. Each CDR3 protein gets one entry after TCRdb re-called the PCR reads with MiXCR. The sample carries about 460,000 distinct CDR3 sequences, around an eighth recorded once. Germline lookup yields CDR1 DFQATT and CDR2 SNEGSKA (reference sequence). The V gene lost 0 bases and the J gene lost 3 bases, with 23 bases spanning the gap. This CDR3 comprises 18 residues. Sequencing used PBMCs from the stem cell graft donor, obtained from the stem cell graft. The chain couples TRBV20-1 to TRBJ1-2; D gene uncertain. The source of this sequence is a human donor who donated a stem cell graft to a child with combined immunodeficiency. Here the CDR3 DNA reads TGCAGTGCTAGAGATTCAGAGATGTTGGTAGGATCTGACTATGGCTACACCTTC. It specifies CSARDSEMLVGSDYGYTF.